One and the same sample provided the 15 T cell receptor beta chains below, sequenced in a study of cytomegalovirus exposure and HLA in healthy donors. TCRdb's copy holds only in-frame clones and misses some; the assay was immunoSEQ multiplex PCR. The sample includes hundreds of thousands of clones, approximately 84% seen only once; the top ten take around 1.2%. Source material: PBMCs. Receptors originate from a woman in her twenties or thirties in good health and CMV-seropositive.

The V and J genes are TRBV5-1 and TRBJ1-2; D remains ambiguous. The CDR3 consists of 15 residues. V was pared by 4 bases and J by 3 bases, with 16 bases between. CDR1 is SGHRS and CDR2 is YFSETQ in the germline V gene. The CDR3 reads CASSRDTGLDYGYTF. CDR3 sequence (DNA): TGCGCCAGCAGCAGAGATACGGGTTTGGACTATGGCTACACCTTC.

For this clone: Other DNA sequences in this sample translate to the same CDR3. The rearrangement joins TRBV29-1 to TRBJ2-1; a possible D gene is TRBD2 (6 bases). Per the germline V gene, CDR1 is SQVTM and CDR2 is ANQGSEA. V lost 2 bases and J 0 bases, leaving 8 bases between the germline ends. The CDR3 consists of 14 residues. CDR3: CSVERGSSYNEQFF. The CDR3 DNA reads TGCAGCGTTGAACGGGGGAGCTCCTACAATGAGCAGTTCTTC.

The chain joins TRBV11-3 to TRBJ2-7; a possible D gene is TRBD2 (5 bases). The length of the CDR3 is 12 residues. Germline lookup yields CDR1 SGHNT and CDR2 YENEEA. V dropped 8 bases and J dropped 1 base, with 9 bases sitting between them. CDR3 coding DNA: TGTGCCAGCGGAAGCGGTTCCTACGAGCAGTACTTC. This gives the protein CASGSGSYEQYF.

V usage is TRBV10-3 and J usage is TRBJ2-7; 7 bases are shared with TRBD2. The CDR3 consists of 14 residues. The junction had 5 bases not matched to a gene; V was cut back by 3 bases and J by 3 bases. Germline CDR1 reads ENHRY; CDR2 reads SYGVKD. CDR3 loop: CAISEGGSIYEQYF. In nucleotides, the CDR3 is TGTGCCATCAGTGAAGGCGGGAGCATCTACGAGCAGTACTTC.

This clone was counted only a few times. The chain uses TRBV27 and TRBJ1-3, with 7 positions matching TRBD1. CDR3 size: 17 residues. Germline loops: CDR1 MNHEY, CDR2 SMNVEV (reference sequence). Trimming took 0 bases from V and 1 from J; bases not matched to a gene: 6. The CDR3 protein is CASSLSAGGVSGNTIYF. The CDR3 nucleotides are TGTGCCAGCAGTTTATCAGCAGGGGGAGTTTCTGGAAACACCATATATTTT.

The V gene is TRBV7-2, the J gene TRBJ1-4; D is possibly TRBD1 (6 bases). V shed 1 base and J shed 8 bases, with 11 bases lying between them. This CDR3 has 14 amino acids. From germline, CDR1 is SGHTA and CDR2 FQGNSA. The CDR3 DNA is TGTGCCAGCAGCTTAGAGGGGGTCGGGGAAAAACTGTTTTTT. Translation: CASSLEGVGEKLFF.

The chain is built from TRBV5-1 and TRBJ1-1; 9 bases are shared with TRBD1. The V and J ends lost 5 bases and 1 base, in that order; junction bases with no gene match: 3. The CDR3 runs 14 residues. From germline, CDR1 is SGHRS and CDR2 YFSETQ. The CDR3 here is CASRGQGPNTEAFF. Here the CDR3 DNA reads TGCGCCAGCAGGGGACAGGGTCCGAACACTGAAGCTTTCTTT.

The V and J genes are TRBV5-1 and TRBJ1-5; maybe TRBD1 (6 bases). The CDR3 totals 15 residues. CDR1 is SGHRS and CDR2 is YFSETQ in the germline V gene. V was shortened by 7 bases and J by 0 bases, with 14 bases between the two germline ends. CDR3 nucleotides: TGCGCCAGCGCCGACAGGATTTATAGCAATCAGCCCCAGCATTTT. It yields the protein CASADRIYSNQPQHF. The full variable domain, rest sourced from reference TRBV5-1 and TRBJ1-5, is KAGVTQTPRYLIKTRGQQVTLSCSPISGHRSVSWYQQTPGQGLQFLFEYFSETQRNKGNFPGRFSGRQFSNSRSEMNVSTLELGDSALYLCASADRIYSNQPQHFGDGTRLSIL.

The chain employs TRBV28 and TRBJ1-5; possibly TRBD1 for D (5 bases). Germline V gene data show CDR1 as MDHEN and CDR2 as SYDVKM. Between the trimmed V and J ends, which lost 3 bases and 7 bases, there was a span of 19 bases. The CDR3 has 16 residues. For the CDR3, the DNA is TGTGCCAGCAGTTTCCCAACCCACCGGGAGGGGCAGCCCCAGCATTTT. It yields the protein CASSFPTHREGQPQHF.

The chain joins TRBV14 to TRBJ1-1, with 10 bases identical to TRBD1. Germline CDR1 and CDR2: SGHDN and FVKESK. The CDR3 contains 15 residues. The ends lost 4 bases at V and 4 bases at J; junction bases unmatched: 6. The CDR3 loop is CASSRGQGLSTEAFF. CDR3 in DNA: TGTGCCAGCAGCCGGGGACAGGGGCTTAGCACTGAAGCTTTCTTT.

V and J are TRBV6-1 and TRBJ1-4; 7 nucleotides match TRBD1. The CDR3 spans 14 residues. Germline V lookup: CDR1 MNHNS, CDR2 SASEGT. The V segment lost 6 bases and the J segment 8 bases; nucleotides outside the gene matches: 9. Here the CDR3 reads CASRATGFGEKLFF. In nucleotides, the CDR3 is TGTGCCAGCAGGGCGACAGGGTTCGGAGAAAAACTGTTTTTT.

The chain uses TRBV5-1 and TRBJ2-1, with 7 bases aligning to TRBD2. CDR3 length: 15 amino acids. Germline V gene data show CDR1 as SGHRS and CDR2 as YFSETQ. V lost 0 bases and J lost 7; bases outside the gene matches: 7. CDR3 nucleotide sequence: TGCGCCAGCAGCTTGGAAGGCGGGAGCTGGAATGAGCAGTTCTTC. This sequence encodes CASSLEGGSWNEQFF.

This chain uses TRBV18 with TRBJ2-1, with 10 bases fitting TRBD1. Germline trimming cut 3 bases from V and 4 bases from J; bases unmatched to any gene: 6. Germline CDR1 is KGHSH and CDR2 is LQKENI. CDR3 length: 16 residues. CDR3 DNA sequence: TGTGCCAGCTCACCGCCCGGGACAGGGGTATACAATGAGCAGTTCTTC. Protein: CASSPPGTGVYNEQFF.

This chain joins TRBV5-1 and TRBJ2-7; tentative D call: TRBD2 (5 bases). Germline lookup yields CDR1 SGHRS and CDR2 YFSETQ. The CDR3 is made up of 13 amino acids. Trimming took off 1 base at V and 3 bases at J, with 8 bases between the two ends. The CDR3 protein is CASSLNGDYEQYF. CDR3 coding DNA: TGCGCCAGCAGCTTGAACGGGGACTACGAGCAGTACTTC. The full variable domain, with the rest looked up from reference TRBV5-1 and TRBJ2-7, is KAGVTQTPRYLIKTRGQQVTLSCSPISGHRSVSWYQQTPGQGLQFLFEYFSETQRNKGNFPGRFSGRQFSNSRSEMNVSTLELGDSALYLCASSLNGDYEQYFGPGTRLTVT.

This clone was seen a single time. This chain uses TRBV5-1 with TRBJ1-1; 8 nucleotides match TRBD1. Germline assignment: CDR1 SGHRS and CDR2 YFSETQ. With 5 bases clipped from V and 6 bases from J, the junction kept 6 bases outside the gene matches. This CDR3 has 13 residues. The CDR3 DNA reads as TGCGCCAGCAGAAAGACAGGGGTGGCTGAAGCTTTCTTT. Translated, it gives CASRKTGVAEAFF.